This T cell receptor (beta chain) comes out of a study of T cell responses to AZD1222 COVID-19 vaccine. V lost 3 bases to trimming and J lost 3 bases, with 18 bases between them. The CDR3 contains 17 residues. Germline values: CDR1 SGHRS, CDR2 YFSETQ. Study-level findings and limits: Spike-specific TCR breadth and depth went up after people got two AZD1222 doses.

Data came from immunoSEQ multiplex PCR; TCRdb stores just in-frame clones and leaves some out. The sample includes about 110,000 clones, approximately 89% of them seen just once. In the case of this clone: What it binds is unknown.

J is TRBJ2-2 and V is TRBV5-1, with D unresolved. This sample comprised peripheral blood, obtained 28 days after the second AZD1222 dose. The origin of this receptor is an adult who received the AZD1222 COVID-19 vaccine. This CDR3 is CASSSPGLSSYTGELFF. CDR3 nucleotide sequence: TGCGCCAGCAGCTCTCCGGGCCTGAGTTCTTACACCGGGGAGCTGTTTTTT.